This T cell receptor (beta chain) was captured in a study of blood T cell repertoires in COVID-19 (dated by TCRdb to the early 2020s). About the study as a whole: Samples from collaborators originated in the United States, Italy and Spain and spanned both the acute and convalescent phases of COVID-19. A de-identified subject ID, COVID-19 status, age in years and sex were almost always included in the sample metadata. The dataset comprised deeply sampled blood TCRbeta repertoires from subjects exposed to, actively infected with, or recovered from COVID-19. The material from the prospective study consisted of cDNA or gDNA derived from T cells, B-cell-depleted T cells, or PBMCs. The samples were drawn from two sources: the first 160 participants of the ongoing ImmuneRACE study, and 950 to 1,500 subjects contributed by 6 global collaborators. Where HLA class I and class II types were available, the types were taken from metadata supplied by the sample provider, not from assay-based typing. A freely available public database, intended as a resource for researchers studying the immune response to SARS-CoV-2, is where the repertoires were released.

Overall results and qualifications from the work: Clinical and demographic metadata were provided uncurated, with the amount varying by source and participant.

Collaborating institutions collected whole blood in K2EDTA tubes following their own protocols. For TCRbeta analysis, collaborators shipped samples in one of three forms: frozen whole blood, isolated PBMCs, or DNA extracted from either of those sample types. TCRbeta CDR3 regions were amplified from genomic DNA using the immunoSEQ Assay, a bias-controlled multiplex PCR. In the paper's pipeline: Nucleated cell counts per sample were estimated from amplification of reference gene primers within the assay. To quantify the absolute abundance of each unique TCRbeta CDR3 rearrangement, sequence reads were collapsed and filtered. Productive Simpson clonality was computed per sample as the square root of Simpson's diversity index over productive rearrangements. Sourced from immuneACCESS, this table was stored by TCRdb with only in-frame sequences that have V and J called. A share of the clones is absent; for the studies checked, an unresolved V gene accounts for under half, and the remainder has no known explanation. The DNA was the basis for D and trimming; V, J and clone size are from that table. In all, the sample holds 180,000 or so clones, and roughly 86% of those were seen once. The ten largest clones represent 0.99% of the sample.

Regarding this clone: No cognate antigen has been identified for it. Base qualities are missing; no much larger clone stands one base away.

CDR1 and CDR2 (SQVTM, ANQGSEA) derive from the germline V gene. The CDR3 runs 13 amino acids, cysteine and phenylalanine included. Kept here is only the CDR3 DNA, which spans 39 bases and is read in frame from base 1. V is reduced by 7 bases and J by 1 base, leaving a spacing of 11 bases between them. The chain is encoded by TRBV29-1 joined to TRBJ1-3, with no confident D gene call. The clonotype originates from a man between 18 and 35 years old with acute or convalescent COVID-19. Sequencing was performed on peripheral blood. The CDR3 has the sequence CSAQSGSGNTIYF. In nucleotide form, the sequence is TGCAGCGCACAATCCGGGTCTGGAAACACCATATATTTT.